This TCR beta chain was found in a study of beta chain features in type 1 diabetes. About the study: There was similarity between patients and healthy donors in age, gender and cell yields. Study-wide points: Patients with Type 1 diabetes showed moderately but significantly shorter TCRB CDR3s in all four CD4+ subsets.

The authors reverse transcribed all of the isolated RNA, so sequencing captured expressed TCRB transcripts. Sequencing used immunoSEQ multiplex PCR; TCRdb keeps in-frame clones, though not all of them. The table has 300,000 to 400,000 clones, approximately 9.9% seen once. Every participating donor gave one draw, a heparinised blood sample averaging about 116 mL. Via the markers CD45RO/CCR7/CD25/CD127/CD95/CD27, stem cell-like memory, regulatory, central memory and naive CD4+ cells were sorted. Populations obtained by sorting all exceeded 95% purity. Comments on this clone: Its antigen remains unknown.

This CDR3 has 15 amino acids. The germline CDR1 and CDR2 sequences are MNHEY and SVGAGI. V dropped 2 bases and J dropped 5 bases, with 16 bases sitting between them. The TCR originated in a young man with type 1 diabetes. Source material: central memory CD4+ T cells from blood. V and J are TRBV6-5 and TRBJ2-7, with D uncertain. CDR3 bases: TGTGCCAGCAGTTACGGGCTAATGGGCCCGGACGAGCAGTACTTC. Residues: CASSYGLMGPDEQYF.